The 2 T cell receptor beta chains reported below all come from one sample, sequenced in a study of type 1 and type 2 diabetes patients. Genomic DNA was the PCR template. Multiplex PCR with 30 forward and 13 reverse primers amplified the TCR beta CDR3. TCRdb called the multiplex PCR reads again in MiXCR, with one record for every CDR3 protein. The table lists a few hundred thousand distinct CDR3 sequences, over 45% of them singletons. Material for sequencing was peripheral blood mononuclear cells (PBMCs). The origin of the receptors is a young man with type 2 diabetes.

The genes are TRBV7-8 and TRBJ2-7, with 8 bases lining up with TRBD2. CDR3 length: 16 amino acids. V was pared by 1 base and J by 3 bases, with 8 bases of the junction left unmatched. The germline V gene has CDR1 SGHVS and CDR2 FQNEAQ. The CDR3 protein is CASSLVSGRPSYEQYF. The CDR3 DNA sequence: TGTGCCAGCAGCTTAGTAAGCGGGAGACCCAGCTACGAGCAGTACTTC.

The rearrangement joins TRBV19 to TRBJ1-5; a weak D match, TRBD1 (5 bases). The CDR3 length is 17 residues. The V end was cut by 7 bases, the J end by 6 bases, with 25 bases between. Germline V CDR1 and CDR2: LNHDA, SQIVND (reference sequence). CDR3 sequence reads: CASNVVGGGALVQPQHF. The CDR3 DNA reads as TGTGCCAGTAATGTCGTAGGCGGAGGGGCTCTAGTTCAGCCCCAGCATTTT.